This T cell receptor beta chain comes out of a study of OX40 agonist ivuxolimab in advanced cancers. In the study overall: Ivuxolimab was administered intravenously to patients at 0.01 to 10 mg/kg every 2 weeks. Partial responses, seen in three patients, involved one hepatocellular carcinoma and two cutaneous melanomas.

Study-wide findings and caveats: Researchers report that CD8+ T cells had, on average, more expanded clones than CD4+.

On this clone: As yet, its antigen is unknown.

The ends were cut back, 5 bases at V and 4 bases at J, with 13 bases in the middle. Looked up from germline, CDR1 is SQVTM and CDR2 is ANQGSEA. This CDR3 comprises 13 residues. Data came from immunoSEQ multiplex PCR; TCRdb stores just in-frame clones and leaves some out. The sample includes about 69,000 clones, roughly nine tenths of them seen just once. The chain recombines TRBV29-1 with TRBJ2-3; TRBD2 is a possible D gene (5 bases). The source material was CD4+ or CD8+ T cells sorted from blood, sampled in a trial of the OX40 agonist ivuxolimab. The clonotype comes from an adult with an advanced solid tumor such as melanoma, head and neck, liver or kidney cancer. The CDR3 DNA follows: TGCAGCGTTAGCGAGGGTGTGGCAGATACGCAGTATTTT. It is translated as CSVSEGVADTQYF.